This TCR beta chain was captured by sequencing in a study of T cell repertoires in cytomegalovirus infection. Points on this clonotype: What it recognizes is unknown.

Study-wide findings and caveats: Dominating the ex vivo response were HLA-C-restricted CMV-specific TCR beta clonotypes.

Germline V lookup: CDR1 SNHLY, CDR2 FYNNEI. V gave up 1 base and J gave up 0 bases, with 4 bases separating them. There are 14 residues in the CDR3. In TCRdb, the reads were re-called with MiXCR into one record per CDR3 protein. This table holds approximately 1,000,000 distinct CDR3 sequences, around 30% found once. This receptor was obtained from a human donor in good health (CMV status not recorded). Some clones in this sample may be carry-over from other donors' samples. The V call is TRBV2, the J call TRBJ2-1; no firm D call. The sequencing here drew on cultured CD8+ T cells from PBMCs, taken from culture after CMV antigen stimulation. In nucleotides, the CDR3 is TGTGCCAGCAGTGAAGGGGGCTCCTACAATGAGCAGTTCTTC. Translation: CASSEGGSYNEQFF.